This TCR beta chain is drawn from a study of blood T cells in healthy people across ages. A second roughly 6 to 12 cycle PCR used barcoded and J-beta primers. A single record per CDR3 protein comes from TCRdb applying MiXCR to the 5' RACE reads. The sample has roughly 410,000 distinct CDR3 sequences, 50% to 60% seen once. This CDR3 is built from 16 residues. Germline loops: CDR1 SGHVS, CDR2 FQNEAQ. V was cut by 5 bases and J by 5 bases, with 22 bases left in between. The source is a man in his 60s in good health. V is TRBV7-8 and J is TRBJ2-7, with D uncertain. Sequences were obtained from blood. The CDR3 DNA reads TGTGCCAGCAGCCGCTGGAGAAGGGAACTAAAAGACGAGCAGTACTTC. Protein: CASSRWRRELKDEQYF.